The sequence of this TCR beta chain was determined in a study of T cell changes during pregnancy in multiple sclerosis. Germline V gene sequence: CDR1 SGDLS, CDR2 YYNGEE. With V trimmed by 1 base and J by 6 bases, 5 bases remained unmatched. The CDR3 is 15 residues long. Profiled with immunoSEQ multiplex PCR; TCRdb holds only in-frame clones, not every one. The table records roughly 30,000 clones, roughly 87% of them present only once. The sample in question was CD8+ T cells from peripheral blood mononuclear cells, obtained in the first trimester of pregnancy. The receptor was derived from a female donor with multiple sclerosis, enrolled in a pregnancy study. The chain has TRBV9 and TRBJ2-1; 9 bases line up with TRBD2. CDR3 coding DNA: TGTGCCAGCAGCGTAAGTCAGCGGGAGGTCAATGAGCAGTTCTTC. As protein: CASSVSQREVNEQFF.